This T cell receptor (beta chain) was profiled in a study of blood T cell repertoires in COVID-19. The overall study: In each case, the material was cDNA or gDNA derived from T cells, B-cell-depleted T cells, or PBMCs.

The CDR3 extends over 13 amino acids. V was cut by 6 bases and J by 1 base, with 10 bases left in between. Assay: immunoSEQ multiplex PCR; the TCRdb copy retains only in-frame clones and omits some. Of about 68,000 clones listed, about 91% are singletons. The sequenced sample consisted of peripheral blood. J is TRBJ2-7 and V is TRBV12-3 or TRBV12-4; a possible D gene is TRBD2 (6 bases). The TCR originated in a woman in her fifties or sixties with active COVID-19. CDR3 sequence reads: CASSLAPSYEQYF. The CDR3 coding sequence is TGTGCCAGCAGCCTAGCGCCGTCCTACGAGCAGTACTTC.